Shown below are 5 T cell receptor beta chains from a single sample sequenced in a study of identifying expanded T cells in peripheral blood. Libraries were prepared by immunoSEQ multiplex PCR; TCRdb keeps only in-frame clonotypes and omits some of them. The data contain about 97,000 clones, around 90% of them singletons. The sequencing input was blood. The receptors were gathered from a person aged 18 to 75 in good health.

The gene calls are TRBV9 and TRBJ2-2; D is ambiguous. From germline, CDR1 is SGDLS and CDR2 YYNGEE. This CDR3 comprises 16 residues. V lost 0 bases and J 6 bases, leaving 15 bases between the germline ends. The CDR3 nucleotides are TGTGCCAGCAGCGTAGGAGGTCCTTCGGTCCCCGGGGAGCTGTTTTTT. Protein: CASSVGGPSVPGELFF. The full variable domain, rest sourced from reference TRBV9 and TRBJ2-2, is DSGVTQTPKHLITATGQRVTLRCSPRSGDLSVYWYQQSLDQGLQFLIQYYNGEERAKGNILERFSAQQFPDLHSELNLSSLELGDSALYFCASSVGGPSVPGELFFGEGSRLTVL.

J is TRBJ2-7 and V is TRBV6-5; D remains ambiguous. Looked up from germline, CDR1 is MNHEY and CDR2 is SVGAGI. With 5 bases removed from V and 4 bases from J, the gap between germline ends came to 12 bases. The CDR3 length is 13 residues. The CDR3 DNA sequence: TGTGCCAGCAGTCCAACGGTCAATTACGAGCAGTACTTC. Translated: CASSPTVNYEQYF.

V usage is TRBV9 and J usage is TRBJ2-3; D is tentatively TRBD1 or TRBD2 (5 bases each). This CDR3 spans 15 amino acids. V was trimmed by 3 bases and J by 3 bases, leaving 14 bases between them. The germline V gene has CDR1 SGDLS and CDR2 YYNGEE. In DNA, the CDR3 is TGTGCCAGCAGCGCCTTAGGGGAGAGGACAGATACGCAGTATTTT. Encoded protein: CASSALGERTDTQYF. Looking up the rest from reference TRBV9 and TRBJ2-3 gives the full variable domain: DSGVTQTPKHLITATGQRVTLRCSPRSGDLSVYWYQQSLDQGLQFLIQYYNGEERAKGNILERFSAQQFPDLHSELNLSSLELGDSALYFCASSALGERTDTQYFGPGTRLTVL.

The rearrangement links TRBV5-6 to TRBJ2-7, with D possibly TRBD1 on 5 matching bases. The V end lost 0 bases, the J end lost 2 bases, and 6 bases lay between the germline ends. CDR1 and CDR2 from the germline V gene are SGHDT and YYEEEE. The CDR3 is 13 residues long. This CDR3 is CASSLGTPYEQYF. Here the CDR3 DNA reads TGTGCCAGCAGCTTGGGGACACCCTACGAGCAGTACTTC.

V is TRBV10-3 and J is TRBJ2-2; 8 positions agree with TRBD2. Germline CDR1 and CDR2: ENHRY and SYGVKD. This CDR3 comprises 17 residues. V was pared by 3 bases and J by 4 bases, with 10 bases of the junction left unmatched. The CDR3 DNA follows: TGTGCCATCAGTGATTCCGAACGGGGGGGCCGCACCGGGGAGCTGTTTTTT. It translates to CAISDSERGGRTGELFF.